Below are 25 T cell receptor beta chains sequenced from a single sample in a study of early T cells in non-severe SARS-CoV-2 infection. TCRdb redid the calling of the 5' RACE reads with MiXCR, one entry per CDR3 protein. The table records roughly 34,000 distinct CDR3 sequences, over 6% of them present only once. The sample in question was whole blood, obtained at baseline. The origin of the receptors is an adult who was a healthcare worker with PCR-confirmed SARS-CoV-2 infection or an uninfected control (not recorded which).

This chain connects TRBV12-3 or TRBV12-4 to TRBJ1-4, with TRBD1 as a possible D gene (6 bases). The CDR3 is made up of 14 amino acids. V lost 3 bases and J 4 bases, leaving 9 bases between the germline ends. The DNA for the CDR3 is TGTGCCAGCAGTTTGACAGGCTATAATGAAAAACTGTTTTTT. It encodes CASSLTGYNEKLFF.

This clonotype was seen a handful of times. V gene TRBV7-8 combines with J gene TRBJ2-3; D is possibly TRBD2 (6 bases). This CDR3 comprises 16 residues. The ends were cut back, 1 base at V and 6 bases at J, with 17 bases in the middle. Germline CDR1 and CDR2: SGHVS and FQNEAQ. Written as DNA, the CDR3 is TGTGCCAGCAGCTTAGAACTAGCCGGGGACTGGGATACGCAGTATTTT. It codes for CASSLELAGDWDTQYF.

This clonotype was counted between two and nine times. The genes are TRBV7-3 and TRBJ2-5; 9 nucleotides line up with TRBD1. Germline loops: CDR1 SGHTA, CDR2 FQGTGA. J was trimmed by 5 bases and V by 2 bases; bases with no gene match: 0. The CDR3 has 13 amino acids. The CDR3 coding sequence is TGTGCCAGCAGCTTAGACAGGGGGGAGACCCAGTACTTC. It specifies CASSLDRGETQYF.

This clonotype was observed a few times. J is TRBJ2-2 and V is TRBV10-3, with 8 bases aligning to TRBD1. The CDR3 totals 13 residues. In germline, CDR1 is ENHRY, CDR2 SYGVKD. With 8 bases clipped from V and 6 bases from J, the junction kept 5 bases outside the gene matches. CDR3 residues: CAIGQGGAGELFF. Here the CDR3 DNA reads TGTGCCATCGGACAGGGTGGCGCCGGGGAGCTGTTTTTT.

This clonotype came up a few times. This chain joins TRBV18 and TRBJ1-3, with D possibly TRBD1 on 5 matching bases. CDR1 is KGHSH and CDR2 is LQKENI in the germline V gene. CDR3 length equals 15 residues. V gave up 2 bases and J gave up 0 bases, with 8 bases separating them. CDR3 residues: CASSPYGGSGNTIYF. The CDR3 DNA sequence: TGTGCCAGCTCACCATACGGGGGCTCTGGAAACACCATATATTTT.

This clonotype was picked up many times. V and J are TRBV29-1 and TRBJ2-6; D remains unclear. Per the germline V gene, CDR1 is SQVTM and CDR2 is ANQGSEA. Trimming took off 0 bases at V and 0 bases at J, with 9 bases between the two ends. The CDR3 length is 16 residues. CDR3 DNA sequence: TGCAGCGTTGAAGAAACTCGGCCCTCTGGGGCCAACGTCCTGACTTTC. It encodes CSVEETRPSGANVLTF.

In nucleotides, the CDR3 is TGTGCCAGCAGTTACAGACTAGCGGGAGTCAATGAGCAGTTCTTC. The encoded protein is CASSYRLAGVNEQFF. The chain joins TRBV6-2 or TRBV6-3 to TRBJ2-1; 12 bases line up with TRBD2. The germline CDR1 and CDR2 sequences are MNHEY and SVGEGT. Unmatched junction bases numbered 2, after V lost 2 bases and J lost 6 bases. This CDR3 is built from 15 residues.

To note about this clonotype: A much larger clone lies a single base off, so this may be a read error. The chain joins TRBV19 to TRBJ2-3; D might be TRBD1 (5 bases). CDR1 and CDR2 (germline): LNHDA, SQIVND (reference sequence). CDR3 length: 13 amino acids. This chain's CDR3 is CTSTLRPGDTQYF. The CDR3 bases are TGTACCAGTACCCTCCGCCCAGGGGATACGCAGTATTTT. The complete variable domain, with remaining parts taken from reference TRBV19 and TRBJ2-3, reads DGGITQSPKYLFRKEGQNVTLSCEQNLNHDAMYWYRQDPGQGLRLIYYSQIVNDFQKGDIAEGYSVSREKKESFPLTVTSAQKNPTAFYLCTSTLRPGDTQYFGPGTRLTVL.

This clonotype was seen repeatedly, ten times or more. The CDR3 loop reads CASSPETRREQYF. The CDR3 DNA sequence: TGTGCCAGCAGCCCGGAGACTAGAAGGGAGCAGTACTTC. This sequence joins TRBV28 and TRBJ2-7; tentative D call: TRBD2 (6 bases). V lost 6 bases, J lost 7 bases, and 16 bases lay in between. CDR1 and CDR2 from the germline V gene are MDHEN and SYDVKM. The length of the CDR3 is 13 residues. Full variable domain (outside the CDR3, taken from reference TRBV28 and TRBJ2-7): DVKVTQSSRYLVKRTGEKVFLECVQDMDHENMFWYRQDPGLGLRLIYFSYDVKMKEKGDIPEGYSVSREKKERFSLILESASTNQTSMYLCASSPETRREQYFGPGTRLTVT.

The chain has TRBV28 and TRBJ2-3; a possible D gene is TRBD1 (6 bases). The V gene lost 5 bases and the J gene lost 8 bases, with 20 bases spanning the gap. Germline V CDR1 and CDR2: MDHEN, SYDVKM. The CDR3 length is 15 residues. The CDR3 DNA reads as TGTGCCAGCAGTGCAGACCAGGGGTTCCGGGCTACGCAGTATTTT. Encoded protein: CASSADQGFRATQYF. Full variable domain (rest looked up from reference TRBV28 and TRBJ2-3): DVKVTQSSRYLVKRTGEKVFLECVQDMDHENMFWYRQDPGLGLRLIYFSYDVKMKEKGDIPEGYSVSREKKERFSLILESASTNQTSMYLCASSADQGFRATQYFGPGTRLTVL.

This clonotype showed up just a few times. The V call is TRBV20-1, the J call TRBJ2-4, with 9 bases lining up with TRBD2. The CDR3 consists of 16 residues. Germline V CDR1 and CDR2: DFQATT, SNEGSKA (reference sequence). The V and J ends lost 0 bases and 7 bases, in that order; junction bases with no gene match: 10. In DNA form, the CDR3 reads TGCAGTGCTAGAGATTCCATGGCGGGAGGGCCCAACATTCAGTACTTC. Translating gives CSARDSMAGGPNIQYF.

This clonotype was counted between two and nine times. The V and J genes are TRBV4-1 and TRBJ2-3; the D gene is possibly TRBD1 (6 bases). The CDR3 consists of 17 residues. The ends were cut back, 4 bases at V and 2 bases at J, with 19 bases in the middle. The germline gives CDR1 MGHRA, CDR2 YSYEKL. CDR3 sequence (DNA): TGCGCCAGCAGCCGCGTCCGACAGGCTAGTAACACAGATACGCAGTATTTT. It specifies CASSRVRQASNTDTQYF.

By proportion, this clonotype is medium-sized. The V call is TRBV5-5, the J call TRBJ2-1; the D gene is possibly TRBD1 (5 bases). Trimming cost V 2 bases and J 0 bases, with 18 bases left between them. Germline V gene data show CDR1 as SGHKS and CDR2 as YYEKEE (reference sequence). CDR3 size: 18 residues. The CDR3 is CASSFRLGAESSYNEQFF. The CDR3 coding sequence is TGTGCCAGCAGCTTTCGTTTAGGGGCCGAAAGCTCCTACAATGAGCAGTTCTTC.

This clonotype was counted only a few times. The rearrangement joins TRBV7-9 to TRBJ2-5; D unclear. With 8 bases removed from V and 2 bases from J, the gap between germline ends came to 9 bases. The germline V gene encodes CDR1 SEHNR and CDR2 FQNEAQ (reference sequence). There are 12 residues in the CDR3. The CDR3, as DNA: TGTGCCAGCTCATCCCTACAAGAGACCCAGTACTTC. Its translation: CASSSLQETQYF.

CDR3 sequence: CASTPGGGQPQHF. CDR3 coding DNA: TGTGCCAGTACTCCAGGGGGGGGACAGCCCCAGCATTTT. The chain recombines TRBV19 with TRBJ1-5; 7 positions agree with TRBD1. The CDR3 runs 13 residues. Germline CDR1 LNHDA, CDR2 SQIVND (reference sequence). V shed 7 bases and J 7 bases; nucleotides not matched to a gene: 7. Together with reference TRBV19 and TRBJ1-5, the CDR3 gives the full variable domain: DGGITQSPKYLFRKEGQNVTLSCEQNLNHDAMYWYRQDPGQGLRLIYYSQIVNDFQKGDIAEGYSVSREKKESFPLTVTSAQKNPTAFYLCASTPGGGQPQHFGDGTRLSIL.

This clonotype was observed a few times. CDR3 residues: CASSPDRGSSYEQYF. Here the CDR3 DNA reads TGTGCCAGTTCGCCGGACAGGGGGAGCTCCTACGAGCAGTACTTC. The rearrangement joins TRBV19 to TRBJ2-7; 10 nucleotides align to TRBD1. CDR1 and CDR2 (germline): LNHDA, SQIVND (reference sequence). Trimming removed 8 bases from V and 0 bases from J; junction bases left unmatched: 7. This CDR3 is built from 15 residues.

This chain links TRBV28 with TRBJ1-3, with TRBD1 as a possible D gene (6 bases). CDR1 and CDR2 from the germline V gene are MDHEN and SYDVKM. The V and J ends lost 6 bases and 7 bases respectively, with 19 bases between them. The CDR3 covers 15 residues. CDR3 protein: CASSQPQGFPNTIYF. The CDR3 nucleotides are TGTGCCAGCAGCCAACCACAGGGTTTTCCGAACACCATATATTTT.

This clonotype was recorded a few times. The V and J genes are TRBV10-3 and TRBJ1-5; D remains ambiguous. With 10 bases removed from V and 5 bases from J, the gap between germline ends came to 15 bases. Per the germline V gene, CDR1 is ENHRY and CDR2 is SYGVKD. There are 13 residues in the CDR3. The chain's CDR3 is CASGPRADQPQHF. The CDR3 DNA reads TGTGCCAGCGGACCTAGGGCCGATCAGCCCCAGCATTTT.

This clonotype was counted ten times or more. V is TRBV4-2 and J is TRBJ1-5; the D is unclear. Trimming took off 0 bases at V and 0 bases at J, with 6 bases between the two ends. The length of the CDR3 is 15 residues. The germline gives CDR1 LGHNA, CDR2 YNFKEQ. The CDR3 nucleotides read TGTGCCAGCAGCCAAGATGCGCATAGCAATCAGCCCCAGCATTTT. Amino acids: CASSQDAHSNQPQHF.

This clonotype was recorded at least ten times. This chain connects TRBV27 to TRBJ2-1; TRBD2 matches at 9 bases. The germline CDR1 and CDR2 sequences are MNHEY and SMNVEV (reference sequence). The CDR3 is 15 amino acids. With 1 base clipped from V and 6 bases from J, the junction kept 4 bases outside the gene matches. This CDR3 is CASSLLGGRVNEQFF. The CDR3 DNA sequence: TGTGCCAGCAGTTTATTGGGCGGGAGGGTCAATGAGCAGTTCTTC.

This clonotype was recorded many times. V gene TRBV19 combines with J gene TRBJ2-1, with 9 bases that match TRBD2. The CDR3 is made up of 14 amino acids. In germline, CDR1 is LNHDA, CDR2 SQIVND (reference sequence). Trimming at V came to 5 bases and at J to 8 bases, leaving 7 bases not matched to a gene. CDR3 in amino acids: CASSEGTSPHEQFF. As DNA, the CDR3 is TGTGCCAGTAGTGAAGGGACTAGCCCCCATGAGCAGTTCTTC.

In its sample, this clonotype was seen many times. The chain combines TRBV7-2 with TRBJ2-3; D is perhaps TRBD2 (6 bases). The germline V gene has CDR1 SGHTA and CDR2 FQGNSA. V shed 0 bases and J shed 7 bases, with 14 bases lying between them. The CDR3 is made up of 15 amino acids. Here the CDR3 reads CASSLAGGPANTQYF. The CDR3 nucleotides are TGTGCCAGCAGCTTAGCGGGAGGCCCAGCGAATACGCAGTATTTT.

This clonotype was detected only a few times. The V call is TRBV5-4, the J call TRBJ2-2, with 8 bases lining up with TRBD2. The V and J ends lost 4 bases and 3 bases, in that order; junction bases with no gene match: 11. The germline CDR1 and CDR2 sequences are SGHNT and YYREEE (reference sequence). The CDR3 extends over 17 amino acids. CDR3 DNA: TGTGCCAGCAGCCCTACTAGCGGCACCGTTTACACCGGGGAGCTGTTTTTT. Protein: CASSPTSGTVYTGELFF. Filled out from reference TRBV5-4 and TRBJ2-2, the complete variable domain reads ETGVTQSPTHLIKTRGQQVTLRCSSQSGHNTVSWYQQALGQGPQFIFQYYREEENGRGNFPPRFSGLQFPNYSSELNVNALELDDSALYLCASSPTSGTVYTGELFFGEGSRLTVL.

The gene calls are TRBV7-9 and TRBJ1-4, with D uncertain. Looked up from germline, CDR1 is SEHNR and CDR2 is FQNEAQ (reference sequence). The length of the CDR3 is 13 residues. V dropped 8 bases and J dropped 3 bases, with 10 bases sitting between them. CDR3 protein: CASCPAANEKLFF. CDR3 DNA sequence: TGTGCCAGCTGCCCGGCAGCTAATGAAAAACTGTTTTTT.

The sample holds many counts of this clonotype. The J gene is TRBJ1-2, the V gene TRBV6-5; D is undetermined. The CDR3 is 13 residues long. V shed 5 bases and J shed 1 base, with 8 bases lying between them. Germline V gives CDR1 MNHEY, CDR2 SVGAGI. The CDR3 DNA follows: TGTGCCAGCAGTATCGACAATAACTATGGCTACACCTTC. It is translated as CASSIDNNYGYTF.